The 27 T cell receptor beta chains in this list originate from one sample, sequenced in a study of glioma-infiltrating T cells. TCR alpha and beta CDR3 regions were amplified from RNA using iRepertoire nested multiplex PCR. TCRdb processed the multiplex PCR reads anew with MiXCR; each CDR3 protein has one entry. The table lists some 85,000 distinct CDR3 sequences, roughly 23% of them singletons, with under 8.5% in the top ten. The sequenced sample consisted of glioma tissue, nonneoplastic brain tissue, or PBMCs (not recorded which). These TCRs come from a human donor with low-grade glioma or glioblastoma, undergoing nonglioma brain surgery, or in good health (not recorded which).

This clonotype was detected many times. The chain joins TRBV12-3 or TRBV12-4 to TRBJ1-1, with unresolved D. V was clipped by 6 bases and J by 2 bases, with 7 bases between them. The CDR3 spans 12 residues. The CDR3 DNA is TGTGCCAGCAGGCTTAGAAACACTGAAGCTTTCTTT. This sequence encodes CASRLRNTEAFF.

This clonotype was seen more than once but under ten times. The chain combines TRBV7-9 with TRBJ2-7; D is uncertain. The CDR3 has 12 residues. V gave up 1 base and J gave up 7 bases, with 8 bases separating them. CDR1 SEHNR and CDR2 FQNEAQ come from the germline V gene (reference sequence). The CDR3 DNA is TGTGCCAGCAGCTTAGGGGGTAAGGAGCAGTACTTC. This codes for CASSLGGKEQYF.

CDR3 nucleotides: TGTGCCAGCAGTGAATGGGGGGTGTACGCTGAAGCTTTCTTT. Encoded protein: CASSEWGVYAEAFF. V is TRBV25-1 and J is TRBJ1-1, with D maybe TRBD1 (5 bases). The CDR3 sequence is 14 residues long. Trimming removed 1 base at V and 6 bases at J, with 12 bases between. Germline values: CDR1 MGHDK, CDR2 SYGVNS.

In its sample, this clonotype was seen a few times. The V call is TRBV6-1, the J call TRBJ2-1; 13 bases line up with TRBD2. Germline trimming cut 6 bases from V and 8 bases from J; bases unmatched to any gene: 7. Germline-derived CDR1 and CDR2 are MNHNS and SASEGT. This CDR3 has 15 residues. In DNA form, the CDR3 reads TGTGCCAGCAGGGAAACTAGCGGGGGGGCCTATGAGCAGTTCTTC. Amino acids: CASRETSGGAYEQFF.

Comments on this clonotype: One end of the junction fails to match germline, which may point to a read error. The rearrangement uses TRBV18 and TRBJ1-1; a weak D match, TRBD1 (6 bases). CDR1 is KGHSH and CDR2 is LQKENI in the germline V gene. The CDR3 length is 18 residues. CDR3 loop: CASSPLRLGGAGNAEAFF. In nucleotides, the CDR3 is TGTGCCAGCTCACCACTTCGTTTGGGGGGCGCGGGGAACGCTGAAGCTTTCTTT.

This clonotype was seen many times. The chain carries TRBV20-1 and TRBJ2-7; D is perhaps TRBD1 (6 bases). Deletions cut 6 bases from V and 3 bases from J, with 12 bases between. Germline V gene lookup returns CDR1 DFQATT and CDR2 SNEGSKA (reference sequence). This CDR3 contains 12 residues. The CDR3 coding sequence is TGCAGTGCAGGGGGTGAAGGCTACGAGCAGTACTTC. Translating it yields CSAGGEGYEQYF.

This clonotype was counted only a few times. This rearrangement joins TRBV29-1 to TRBJ2-4; 12 bases line up with TRBD2. Germline V gene sequence: CDR1 SQVTM, CDR2 ANQGSEA. This CDR3 comprises 15 residues. V was pared by 1 base and J by 2 bases, with 0 bases of the junction left unmatched. In DNA form, the CDR3 reads TGCAGCGTTGAAGGGACTAGCGGGACCAAAAACATTCAGTACTTC. Translation gives CSVEGTSGTKNIQYF.

This clonotype is labeled as medium-sized. Germline and junction disagree at one end, which may indicate a read error. The chain has TRBV15 and TRBJ2-3; D may be TRBD2 (6 bases). The CDR3 has 16 residues. CDR1 and CDR2 from the germline V gene are LNHNV and YYDKDF (reference sequence). The CDR3 region is CATSRLNSGFTNTQYF. The CDR3 bases are TGTGCCACCAGCAGACTGAATAGCGGCTTCACAAATACGCAGTATTTT.

This clonotype was counted ten times or more. This chain links TRBV6-1 with TRBJ2-5, with D possibly TRBD2 on 7 matching bases. This CDR3 has 13 amino acids. V lost 5 bases and J lost 6, with 13 bases in between. Per the germline V gene, CDR1 is MNHNS and CDR2 is SASEGT. The CDR3 is CASSRGGEKTQYF. In DNA, the CDR3 is TGTGCCAGCAGTAGGGGGGGGGAAAAGACCCAGTACTTC.

This clonotype was detected ten times or more. This chain links TRBV20-1 with TRBJ1-6; D is ambiguous. V gave up 4 bases and J gave up 0 bases, with 7 bases separating them. The CDR3 consists of 14 residues. Germline assignment: CDR1 DFQATT and CDR2 SNEGSKA (reference sequence). In DNA form, the CDR3 reads TGCAGTGCTATCAGGAGCTCCTATAATTCACCCCTCCACTTT. As protein: CSAIRSSYNSPLHF.

The table lists this clonotype with many counts. The chain employs TRBV7-2 and TRBJ2-1; perhaps TRBD2 as D (7 bases). V was clipped by 3 bases and J by 0 bases, with 9 bases between them. Germline lookup yields CDR1 SGHTA and CDR2 FQGNSA. The CDR3 is 15 amino acids. The CDR3 DNA sequence: TGTGCCAGCAGCTTGGCGGGGGCCTCCTACAATGAGCAGTTCTTC. Translation gives CASSLAGASYNEQFF.

This clonotype showed up many times. The V gene is TRBV12-3 or TRBV12-4, the J gene TRBJ1-1; D is unclear. Trimming cost V 5 bases and J 14 bases, with 15 bases left between them. The CDR3 length is 11 residues. CDR3 sequence: CASSARWFLFF. The CDR3 nucleotides are TGTGCCAGCAGTGCCCGGTGGTTCCTATTCTTT.

V usage is TRBV11-2 and J usage is TRBJ2-3; unclear D gene. V was shortened by 5 bases and J by 2 bases, with 11 bases between the two germline ends. The length of the CDR3 is 14 residues. Germline CDR1 reads SGHAT; CDR2 reads FQNNGV. CDR3 amino acids: CASSPIMITDTQYF. The CDR3, as DNA: TGTGCCAGCAGCCCCATTATGATCACAGATACGCAGTATTTT.

This clonotype was seen more than once but under ten times. This may be a read error, as it is one base from a much larger clone. The rearrangement uses TRBV6-4 and TRBJ1-3, with 10 bases aligning to TRBD1. CDR1 and CDR2 from the germline V gene are MRHNA and SNTAGT. There are 15 residues in the CDR3. The junction had 7 bases not matched to a gene; V was cut back by 6 bases and J by 5 bases. CDR3 residues: CASRRQGAARNTIYF. DNA for the CDR3: TGTGCCAGCAGACGACAGGGGGCAGCTAGAAACACCATATATTTT.

This clonotype was observed a few times. The rearrangement uses TRBV19 and TRBJ1-5, with 7 bases fitting TRBD1. CDR3 size: 15 residues. Germline loops: CDR1 LNHDA, CDR2 SQIVND (reference sequence). Germline trimming cut 1 base from V and 1 base from J; bases unmatched to any gene: 1. The CDR3: CASSIGQGSNQPQHF. As DNA, the CDR3 is TGTGCCAGTAGTATAGGACAGGGAAGCAATCAGCCCCAGCATTTT.

The V gene is TRBV7-9, the J gene TRBJ2-5; possibly TRBD1 for D (5 bases). Germline V lookup: CDR1 SEHNR, CDR2 FQNEAQ (reference sequence). V lost 1 base, J lost 4 bases, and 10 bases lay in between. This CDR3 region has 14 residues. This CDR3 is CASSLGQLLETQYF. CDR3 nucleotides: TGTGCCAGCAGCTTAGGACAGCTCCTAGAGACCCAGTACTTC.

This clonotype appeared many times. The chain recombines TRBV7-2 with TRBJ1-6; 7 bases align to TRBD1. Trimming cost V 0 bases and J 10 bases; bases outside gene matches: 9. The CDR3 spans 16 residues. Per germline, CDR1 SGHTA and CDR2 FQGNSA. CDR3 DNA sequence: TGTGCCAGCAGCTTAGCGGTAGTGACAGGGCCCTCACCCCTCCACTTT. It codes for CASSLAVVTGPSPLHF.

This clonotype was seen at least ten times. The V gene is TRBV7-9, the J gene TRBJ2-1; possibly TRBD1 for D (6 bases). From germline, CDR1 is SEHNR and CDR2 FQNEAQ (reference sequence). Trimming cost V 5 bases and J 2 bases, with 10 bases left between them. This CDR3 has 14 residues. CDR3 region: CASSTGQTYNEQFF. In nucleotides, the CDR3 is TGTGCCAGCAGCACCGGACAGACCTACAATGAGCAGTTCTTC.

The table lists this clonotype with many counts. The chain is built from TRBV2 and TRBJ2-5; 9 positions agree with TRBD2. Germline V gives CDR1 SNHLY, CDR2 FYNNEI. V dropped 10 bases and J dropped 5; count of bases not matched to a gene: 8. CDR3 length: 13 amino acids. The CDR3 DNA follows: TGTGCCACCAAGGGACTAGCTGGCGAGACCCAGTACTTC. Its translation: CATKGLAGETQYF. Complete variable domain (other parts from reference TRBV2 and TRBJ2-5): EPEVTQTPSHQVTQMGQEVILRCVPISNHLYFYWYRQILGQKVEFLVSFYNNEISEKSEIFDDQFSVERPDGSNFTLKIRSTKLEDSAMYFCATKGLAGETQYFGPGTRLLVL.

The J gene is TRBJ1-1, the V gene TRBV11-2, with a tentative D call TRBD1 (5 bases). The V end lost 5 bases, the J end lost 4 bases, and 14 bases lay between the germline ends. CDR1 SGHAT and CDR2 FQNNGV come from the germline V gene. This CDR3 region has 14 residues. CDR3 sequence (DNA): TGTGCCAGCAGCCGGGGGGATAGGGTCACTGAAGCTTTCTTT. As protein: CASSRGDRVTEAFF.

This clonotype was detected many times. V usage is TRBV7-9 and J usage is TRBJ1-1, with unresolved D. The CDR3 length is 12 residues. The V and J ends lost 5 bases and 9 bases respectively, with 13 bases between them. Germline V gives CDR1 SEHNR, CDR2 FQNEAQ (reference sequence). This CDR3 is CASSPNLLKAFF. CDR3 nucleotide sequence: TGTGCCAGCAGCCCGAACTTGCTGAAAGCTTTCTTT.

As for this clonotype: A much larger clonotype is one base distant, so this may be a read error. The CDR3 ends on some other residue instead of the conserved phenylalanine or tryptophan, so this is likely a read error. The V call is TRBV12-3 or TRBV12-4, the J call TRBJ2-3, with D unresolved. Trimming left V 9 bases short and J 7 bases short, with 2 bases between. This CDR3 has 8 amino acids. The CDR3 loop reads CASYTQYY. In nucleotides, the CDR3 is TGTGCCAGTTATACGCAGTATTAT.

In this sample, this clonotype turned up many times. V gene TRBV20-1 combines with J gene TRBJ2-3; D not resolved. In germline, CDR1 is DFQATT, CDR2 SNEGSKA (reference sequence). V was shortened by 5 bases and J by 2 bases, with 11 bases between the two germline ends. The CDR3 runs 13 residues. The DNA of the CDR3 is TGCAGTGCTGCACAGAGTTTCACAGATACGCAGTATTTT. This gives the protein CSAAQSFTDTQYF.

The chain uses TRBV12-3 or TRBV12-4 and TRBJ1-1, with D perhaps TRBD1 (5 bases). V lost 6 bases and J 1 base, leaving 12 bases between the germline ends. This CDR3 is 14 amino acids long. The CDR3 DNA follows: TGTGCCAGCAGCCGGACAAGGAAGAACACTGAAGCTTTCTTT. As protein: CASSRTRKNTEAFF.

Regarding this clonotype: A much larger clone is a single base away; this may be a read error. The gene calls are TRBV4-1 and TRBJ2-7; D gene unclear. V lost 4 bases and J 6 bases, leaving 13 bases between the germline ends. The germline V gene has CDR1 MGHRA and CDR2 YSYEKL. The CDR3 spans 13 residues. CDR3 DNA: TGCGCCAGCAGCCTTGAACTCGCCTGCGAGCAGTACTTC. This gives the protein CASSLELACEQYF.

This clonotype was seen many times. The chain recombines TRBV4-1 with TRBJ2-1, with 7 bases that match TRBD1. The CDR3 has 15 amino acids. Germline V gene sequence: CDR1 MGHRA, CDR2 YSYEKL. V trimming: 4 bases; J trimming: 1 base; junction bases outside the gene matches: 4. The CDR3 sequence: CASSRQQGSYNEQFF. The CDR3 coding sequence is TGCGCCAGCAGCCGACAACAGGGGTCCTACAATGAGCAGTTCTTC.

This clonotype was observed at least ten times. The chain employs TRBV7-9 and TRBJ1-3, with unresolved D. CDR3 length: 13 residues. V shed 3 bases and J shed 3 bases, with 6 bases lying between them. CDR1 is SEHNR and CDR2 is FQNEAQ in the germline V gene (reference sequence). The CDR3 DNA reads TGTGCCAGCAGCTTGGGCTTTGGAAACACCATATATTTT. It translates to CASSLGFGNTIYF.